This entry features one TCR beta chain sequence. What it binds is not known. This sample is drawn from a study of blood T cells in healthy people across ages. Study-wide results and caveats: It was held that diversity estimates obtained from one million T cells represented underestimates.

Using a J-beta primer mix together with a sample-barcoded 5' primer, a second PCR was run for roughly 6 to 11 cycles. Each single sample gave us at least 2.5 million CDR3-containing paired-end reads. TCRdb re-analysed the 5' RACE reads in MiXCR, keeping a single row per CDR3 protein. The sample has around 690,000 distinct CDR3 sequences; 58% are singletons. With V trimmed by 3 bases and J by 2 bases, 7 bases remained unmatched. The CDR3 sequence is 16 residues long. Germline V gene data show CDR1 as MGHDK and CDR2 as SYGVNS. The TCR comes from a man in his 60s in good health. The V and J genes are TRBV25-1 and TRBJ2-5, with 9 bases that match TRBD2. Sequencing input: blood. The CDR3 bases are TGTGCCAGCAGTGAGCCGATGACTAGCGGACAAGAGACCCAGTACTTC. It encodes CASSEPMTSGQETQYF.